These 21 T cell receptor beta chains were all obtained from the same sample, sequenced in a study of Ad26.COV2.S vaccination and SARS-CoV-2 variants. As to treatment: over 15 received Ad26.COV2.S at low or high dose, single or two shots; about 5 received placebo; per-sample allocation not given. Day 63 after the first vaccine or placebo injection was the time point for sampling. Clones were sequenced by immunoSEQ multiplex PCR, and TCRdb holds only the in-frame ones, with some missing. Of about 420,000 clones listed, roughly 90% are singletons. The specimen was peripheral blood, collected in a trial of Ad26.COV2.S vaccine versus placebo. The receptors were sampled from a person aged 18 to 65 who received the Ad26.COV2.S COVID-19 vaccine or a placebo.

This sequence joins TRBV21-1 and TRBJ2-4. TRBV21-1 is described as a pseudogene. The CDR3 totals 17 residues. CDR3 protein: CASSTNIDGATKNIQYF. CDR3 DNA: TGTGCCAGCAGCACCAATATCGACGGGGCAACCAAAAACATTCAGTACTTC.

The CDR3 region is CASSQDIKRDRGSYEQYF. CDR3 DNA: TGCGCCAGCAGCCAAGATATAAAGCGGGACAGGGGTTCCTACGAGCAGTACTTC. The rearrangement uses TRBV4-1 and TRBJ2-7; 10 bases map to TRBD1. With 0 bases clipped from V and 1 base from J, the junction kept 9 bases outside the gene matches. The germline V gene has CDR1 MGHRA and CDR2 YSYEKL. CDR3 length equals 18 residues.

This clone was observed once. This chain connects TRBV6-5 to TRBJ2-7; possible D gene TRBD1, 8 bases. The V gene lost 7 bases and the J gene lost 6 bases, with 16 bases spanning the gap. The CDR3 extends over 13 amino acids. CDR1 is MNHEY and CDR2 is SVGAGI in the germline V gene. CDR3 DNA sequence: TGTGCCAGCAAACAGGGGGAGGGAAGCGAGCAGTACTTC. Translated: CASKQGEGSEQYF.

The chain carries TRBV7-3 and TRBJ2-7; 10 bases map to TRBD1. This CDR3 has 16 residues. Looked up from germline, CDR1 is SGHTA and CDR2 is FQGTGA. V dropped 4 bases and J dropped 3; count of bases not matched to a gene: 9. The CDR3 DNA sequence: TGTGCCAGCAGCTCCGAGCGGGACAGGGGTAACTACGAGCAGTACTTC. This codes for CASSSERDRGNYEQYF.

The chain's CDR3 is CSAVGPSTDTQYF. The CDR3 DNA sequence: TGCAGCGCCGTGGGACCTAGCACAGATACGCAGTATTTT. The chain recombines TRBV29-1 with TRBJ2-3; either TRBD1 or TRBD2 may fit D (5 bases each). This CDR3 has 13 amino acids. Trimming shortened V by 7 bases and J by 0 bases, and 11 bases separated the two germline ends. CDR1 is SQVTM and CDR2 is ANQGSEA in the germline V gene.

Comment on this clone: Within the sample, other DNA sequences also encode this same CDR3. CDR3 coding DNA: TGTGCCAGCAGCCATGGATCCTACGAGCAGTACTTC. Translating gives CASSHGSYEQYF. The chain joins TRBV7-9 to TRBJ2-7, with D unclear. Trimming removed 5 bases from V and 1 base from J, with 6 bases in between. The CDR3 has 12 amino acids. CDR1 and CDR2 from the germline V gene are SEHNR and FQNEAQ (reference sequence).

On this clone: One end of the junction fails to match germline, which may point to a read error. The chain recombines TRBV4-3 with TRBJ2-2; TRBD1 is a possible D gene (5 bases). This CDR3 contains 16 residues. CDR1 LGHNA and CDR2 YSLEER come from the germline V gene. CDR3 nucleotides: TGCGCCAGCAGCAAAGACCCCCAGGGAAGCACCGGGGAGCTGTTTTTT. It is translated as CASSKDPQGSTGELFF.

The chain joins TRBV11-2 to TRBJ1-2, with D maybe TRBD1 (6 bases). V lost 0 bases to trimming and J lost 6 bases, with 11 bases between them. The CDR3 covers 14 residues. Germline V gives CDR1 SGHAT, CDR2 FQNNGV. As DNA, the CDR3 is TGTGCCAGCAGCTTAGACGCGGCAGGGGATGGCTACACCTTC. Protein: CASSLDAAGDGYTF.

V usage is TRBV18 and J usage is TRBJ1-3; D is uncertain. Trimming stripped 2 bases from V and 0 bases from J, with 8 bases between. The germline gives CDR1 KGHSH, CDR2 LQKENI. This CDR3 region has 15 residues. CDR3 in DNA: TGTGCCAGCTCACCAAACGAGAGCTCTGGAAACACCATATATTTT. Its translation: CASSPNESSGNTIYF.

The chain links TRBV3-1 (or the pseudogene TRBV3-2) to TRBJ2-7; D unresolved. The CDR3 length is 14 residues. V was pared by 1 base and J by 0 bases, with 7 bases between. In germline, CDR1 is LGHDT, CDR2 YNNKEL (reference sequence). CDR3 protein: CASSQGGPSYEQYF. The CDR3 coding sequence is TGTGCCAGCAGCCAAGGGGGTCCCTCCTACGAGCAGTACTTC.

V is TRBV5-1 and J is TRBJ2-1; TRBD2 matches at 8 bases. CDR1 and CDR2 from the germline V gene are SGHRS and YFSETQ. V dropped 3 bases and J dropped 4; count of bases not matched to a gene: 6. This CDR3 has 15 residues. This chain's CDR3 is CASSSLAGGYNEQFF. The CDR3, as DNA: TGCGCCAGCAGCTCGTTGGCGGGGGGTTACAATGAGCAGTTCTTC.

The chain couples TRBV7-2 to TRBJ1-5; D is ambiguous. Germline V lookup: CDR1 SGHTA, CDR2 FQGNSA. This CDR3 region has 12 residues. The V end was cut by 2 bases, the J end by 6 bases, with 5 bases between. CDR3 sequence reads: CASSLLGQPQHF. CDR3 DNA: TGTGCCAGCAGCTTATTGGGTCAGCCCCAGCATTTT.

The chain couples TRBV3-1 (or the pseudogene TRBV3-2) to TRBJ2-5; the match to TRBD1 covers 10 bases. V dropped 8 bases and J dropped 5; count of bases not matched to a gene: 2. The CDR3 covers 12 residues. Germline V lookup: CDR1 LGHDT, CDR2 YNNKEL (reference sequence). The CDR3 DNA follows: TGTGCCAGCTCGGACAGGGGGGAGACCCAGTACTTC. Protein product: CASSDRGETQYF.

In nucleotides, the CDR3 is TGTGCCAGCAGATCGGGCAGGGACAATCAGCCCCAGCATTTT. Its protein product is CASRSGRDNQPQHF. The rearrangement joins TRBV28 to TRBJ1-5; the D gene is possibly TRBD1 (5 bases). Trimming cost V 6 bases and J 3 bases, with 12 bases left between them. The V gene's germline CDR1 is MDHEN and CDR2 SYDVKM. This CDR3 has 14 residues.

The chain couples TRBV5-4 to TRBJ1-1, with D hard to call. Trimming shortened V by 0 bases and J by 4 bases, and 13 bases separated the two germline ends. Germline CDR1 reads SGHNT; CDR2 reads YYREEE (reference sequence). The CDR3 covers 15 residues. The DNA for the CDR3 is TGTGCCAGCAGCTTGGCCCTCCCCTCCCTCACTGAAGCTTTCTTT. Translating it yields CASSLALPSLTEAFF.

With regard to this clone: One junction end does not reproduce the germline sequence, and a read error may be involved. The chain joins TRBV12-3 or TRBV12-4 to TRBJ2-1; 10 positions match TRBD1. CDR3 size: 13 residues. The CDR3 DNA follows: TGTGCCAGCAGTTTGAGTAGGGACAGGGGTACCCTCTTC. Its protein is CASSLSRDRGTLF.

The CDR3 bases are TGTGCCAGCAAAGACCCGAAGGGTCGCGGAGGCGAGCAGTACTTC. Protein: CASKDPKGRGGEQYF. The rearrangement joins TRBV6-5 to TRBJ2-7; tentative D call: TRBD2 (5 bases). Per the germline V gene, CDR1 is MNHEY and CDR2 is SVGAGI. The length of the CDR3 is 15 residues. The germline V and J ends were trimmed by 7 bases and 6 bases, with 22 bases remaining between them.

The rearrangement uses TRBV3-1 (or the pseudogene TRBV3-2) and TRBJ2-7; 7 bases line up with TRBD2. CDR3 length: 13 residues. Germline CDR1 is LGHDT and CDR2 is YNNKEL (reference sequence). V dropped 3 bases and J dropped 4; count of bases not matched to a gene: 3. The CDR3 nucleotides are TGTGCCAGCAGCCAGCGGGGAGGGTACGAGCAGTACTTC. As protein: CASSQRGGYEQYF.

This chain links TRBV7-3 with TRBJ2-6; D remains ambiguous. Germline V gene data show CDR1 as SGHTA and CDR2 as FQGTGA. The CDR3 spans 13 residues. V was clipped by 6 bases and J by 4 bases, with 7 bases between them. The CDR3 spells CASRSTGANVLTF. CDR3 in DNA: TGTGCCAGCAGATCAACAGGGGCCAACGTCCTGACTTTC.

This chain joins TRBV11-2 and TRBJ2-7; the match to TRBD1 covers 8 bases. This CDR3 is 15 amino acids long. Trimming removed 1 base from V and 12 bases from J; junction bases left unmatched: 14. Per the germline V gene, CDR1 is SGHAT and CDR2 is FQNNGV. CDR3 region: CASSLGGTGGEYLYF. The CDR3 bases are TGTGCCAGCAGCTTAGGCGGGACAGGCGGGGAATACCTGTACTTC.

The chain links TRBV4-3 to TRBJ2-2, with TRBD2 matching 7 bases. Germline CDR1 reads LGHNA; CDR2 reads YSLEER. This CDR3 spans 14 amino acids. With 3 bases clipped from V and 8 bases from J, the junction kept 6 bases outside the gene matches. The CDR3 spells CASSQGGAQGELFF. In DNA, the CDR3 is TGCGCCAGCAGCCAGGGAGGGGCCCAGGGGGAGCTGTTTTTT.